This T cell receptor (beta chain) comes out of a study of blood T cell repertoires in COVID-19 (dated by TCRdb to the early 2020s). About the investigation overall: Collaborator samples came from the United States, Italy and Spain and covered acute and convalescent phases of COVID-19. The dataset comprised deeply sampled blood TCRbeta repertoires from subjects exposed to, actively infected with, or recovered from COVID-19. Where available, HLA class I and class II types were obtained from metadata supplied by the sample provider rather than from assay-based typing. The material from the prospective study consisted of cDNA or gDNA derived from T cells, B-cell-depleted T cells, or PBMCs. The repertoires were made available in a free public database intended to serve as a resource for research on the immune response to SARS-CoV-2. A de-identified subject ID, COVID-19 status, age in years and sex were almost always included in the sample metadata. The samples were drawn from the first 160 participants of the ongoing ImmuneRACE study and from more than 1,000 subjects provided by 6 global collaborators.

The immunoSEQ Assay, a bias-controlled multiplex PCR, was used to amplify TCRbeta CDR3 regions from genomic DNA. In the authors' own workflow: Nucleated cell counts per sample were estimated from amplification of reference gene primers within the assay. To quantify the absolute abundance of each unique TCRbeta CDR3 rearrangement, sequence reads were collapsed and filtered. Productive Simpson clonality was computed per sample as the square root of Simpson's diversity index over productive rearrangements. In its TCRdb copy, this immuneACCESS table keeps in-frame sequences only and misses some clones. Where compared with another copy, unresolved V genes explain less than half of these, and the others have no known cause. V and J calls and clone size are copied from that table; D and trimming were computed from the DNA. The table for this sample lists 200,000 to 300,000 clones; just under 85% of them were counted only once. The ten largest account for 1.5% to 2% of the sample.

Broader findings and caveats from the paper: Clinical and demographic metadata were provided uncurated, with the amount varying by source and participant.

Trimming accounts for 5 bases at V and 2 bases at J, while the number of junction bases matched to no gene is 9. Looking up the germline V gene (reference sequence) yields CDR1 MNHEY and CDR2 SMNVEV. The CDR3 measures 16 amino acids from cysteine to phenylalanine. Here the CDR3 DNA is all that survives: 48 bases in frame from base 1. Details on this clone: Its target antigen remains unknown. The record has no base qualities; no much larger clone is one base away.

Collaborating institutions collected whole blood in K2EDTA tubes following their own protocols. For TCRbeta analysis, collaborator samples were shipped as frozen whole blood, as isolated PBMCs, or as DNA extracted from either sample type. The sequence was obtained from an elderly woman with acute or convalescent COVID-19. The sequencing input was peripheral blood. This receptor chain uses TRBV27 and TRBJ1-5, and TRBD1 aligns with 7 junction nucleotides. In nucleotides, the sequence is TGTGCCAGCAGTGCCAGGACAGGAATCGGCAATCAGCCCCAGCATTTT. This sequence encodes CASSARTGIGNQPQHF.